Presented here are 26 T cell receptor beta chains from one specimen sequenced in a study of molecular identifiers for immune sequencing clone quantification. A single record per CDR3 protein comes from TCRdb applying MiXCR to the PCR reads. The table shows some 41,000 distinct CDR3 sequences, with roughly 24% occurring only once. Input material: naive CD8+ T cells from blood, with Jurkat cell RNA spiked in. Subset specified: FACS-sorted CD8+CD4-CCR7+CD45RA+ naive T cells. Receptors were obtained from a human donor in good health. Some libraries in this study had Jurkat cell RNA spiked in.

This clonotype was counted many times. The gene calls are TRBV7-2 and TRBJ2-2; 8 bases fit TRBD1. This CDR3 spans 18 amino acids. With 6 bases clipped from V and 4 bases from J, the junction kept 16 bases outside the gene matches. CDR1 and CDR2 (germline): SGHTA, FQGNSA. Here the CDR3 DNA reads TGTGCCAGCAGTTCTCGTACCTGGACAGGGACCGGCACCGGGGAGCTGTTTTTT. Its protein product is CASSSRTWTGTGTGELFF.

In its sample, this clonotype was seen many times. This chain links TRBV19 with TRBJ1-1, with D perhaps matching TRBD1 (5 bases). The germline V and J ends were trimmed by 7 bases and 5 bases, with 17 bases remaining between them. CDR1 and CDR2 (germline): LNHDA, SQIVND (reference sequence). The CDR3 sequence is 14 residues long. CDR3 protein: CASIPGTQYTEAFF. Here the CDR3 DNA reads TGTGCCAGTATCCCAGGGACCCAATATACTGAAGCTTTCTTT. Full variable domain (rest looked up from reference TRBV19 and TRBJ1-1): DGGITQSPKYLFRKEGQNVTLSCEQNLNHDAMYWYRQDPGQGLRLIYYSQIVNDFQKGDIAEGYSVSREKKESFPLTVTSAQKNPTAFYLCASIPGTQYTEAFFGQGTRLTVV.

In its sample, this clonotype was seen many times. This rearrangement joins TRBV6-1 to TRBJ1-1; D not certain. V lost 9 bases and J lost 11, with 16 bases in between. The CDR3 spans 11 residues. Germline values: CDR1 MNHNS, CDR2 SASEGT. The CDR3 DNA reads TGTGCCAGTCCTGAGCCCGGCGTGGCTTTCTTT. Amino acids: CASPEPGVAFF.

By share of the sample, this clonotype is medium-sized. J is TRBJ2-7 and V is TRBV28; possibly TRBD1 for D (5 bases). The V end was cut by 3 bases, the J end by 5 bases, with 14 bases between. Per the germline V gene, CDR1 is MDHEN and CDR2 is SYDVKM. This CDR3 contains 14 residues. For the CDR3, the DNA is TGTGCCAGCAGTTTTAGTCCCAGGGCCGACGAGCAGTACTTC. Translation: CASSFSPRADEQYF.

Turning to this clonotype: With a much larger clone just one base away, this may be a read error. Since the CDR3 does not end with the conserved phenylalanine or tryptophan, this likely comes from a read error. The V and J genes are TRBV5-3 and TRBJ2-3, with D perhaps assigned TRBD1 or TRBD2 (5 bases each). TRBV5-3 is reported as an ORF; its role is uncertain. This CDR3 comprises 15 residues. The CDR3 DNA sequence: TGTGCCAGCAGCTTGGGGGTTGATAGCACAGATACGCAGTATTCT. Protein: CASSLGVDSTDTQYS.

This clonotype was seen ten or more times. V gene TRBV5-1 combines with J gene TRBJ1-1, with D maybe TRBD1 (5 bases). The ends were cut back, 0 bases at V and 5 bases at J, with 5 bases in the middle. CDR3 length: 12 residues. From germline, CDR1 is SGHRS and CDR2 YFSETQ. CDR3 loop: CASSLDRTEAFF. CDR3 in DNA: TGCGCCAGCAGCTTGGACAGGACTGAAGCTTTCTTT.

Comments on this clonotype: Given a much more abundant clone one base away, this may be a read error. The chain uses TRBV12-3 or TRBV12-4 and TRBJ2-5; D tentatively reads TRBD1 or TRBD2 (5 bases each). The V gene lost 7 bases and the J gene lost 2 bases, with 8 bases spanning the gap. The CDR3 length is 12 residues. The CDR3 nucleotides are TGTGCCAGCACGGGACGGCAAGAGACCCAGTACTTC. As protein: CASTGRQETQYF.

This clonotype was recorded at least ten times. This chain links TRBV12-3 or TRBV12-4 with TRBJ1-1; D is unclear. The CDR3 extends over 12 amino acids. V was pared by 3 bases and J by 6 bases, with 8 bases between. The DNA for the CDR3 is TGTGCCAGCAGTTTTGTCGGTGCTGAAGCTTTCTTT. It codes for CASSFVGAEAFF.

This clonotype was observed at least ten times. The chain couples TRBV29-1 to TRBJ2-7, with 9 bases fitting TRBD1. The CDR3 spans 14 residues. CDR1 SQVTM and CDR2 ANQGSEA come from the germline V gene. Trimming took 6 bases from V and 2 from J; bases not matched to a gene: 8. The CDR3 protein is CSVGTGIGAYEQYF. Written as DNA, the CDR3 is TGCAGCGTCGGGACAGGGATCGGGGCCTACGAGCAGTACTTC.

This clonotype was counted many times. This chain connects TRBV6-2 or TRBV6-3 to TRBJ2-6; 10 nucleotides align to TRBD1. Germline loops: CDR1 MNHEY, CDR2 SVGEGT. This CDR3 spans 22 amino acids. After removal of 5 bases from V and 0 bases from J, the junction contained 19 bases not matched to a gene. The DNA for the CDR3 is TGTGCCAGCAGTCCGACCCCGAAGACAGGGGGCACCCCTTACTCTGGGGCCAACGTCCTGACTTTC. This encodes CASSPTPKTGGTPYSGANVLTF.

The sample holds many counts of this clonotype. The V gene is TRBV19, the J gene TRBJ1-4; perhaps TRBD1 as D (6 bases). CDR1 and CDR2 (germline): LNHDA, SQIVND (reference sequence). V was shortened by 4 bases and J by 0 bases, with 15 bases between the two germline ends. The CDR3 covers 17 residues. CDR3 sequence: CASSTQDSLATNEKLFF. CDR3 sequence (DNA): TGTGCCAGTAGTACTCAGGACAGTTTGGCAACTAATGAAAAACTGTTTTTT.

This clonotype was seen only once. A much more abundant neighbour one base away suggests this may be a read error. The chain is built from TRBV5-5 and TRBJ1-1; no definite D call. The V gene's germline CDR1 is SGHKS and CDR2 YYEKEE (reference sequence). V was clipped by 1 base and J by 0 bases, with 7 bases between them. This CDR3 is 14 amino acids long. DNA of the CDR3: TGTGCCAGCAGCTTGATACAGCTGAACACTGAAGCTTTCTTT. Translation gives CASSLIQLNTEAFF.

Many counts were recorded for this clonotype. The rearrangement uses TRBV27 and TRBJ2-5, with D perhaps matching TRBD1 or TRBD2 (5 bases each). CDR1 and CDR2 from the germline V gene are MNHEY and SMNVEV (reference sequence). The CDR3 consists of 17 residues. V was trimmed by 4 bases and J by 1 base, leaving 19 bases between them. The CDR3 DNA reads TGTGCCAGCAGTTATCTGGGCGTCGGGGCCATCCAAGAGACCCAGTACTTC. Its translation is CASSYLGVGAIQETQYF.

Concerning this clonotype itself: Since a much larger clone is just one base distant, this may be a read error. The CDR3: CAIASLPVAQETQYF. In DNA form, the CDR3 reads TGTGCCATCGCTTCCTTACCAGTGGCCCAAGAGACCCAGTACTTC. J is TRBJ2-5 and V is TRBV10-3; D is ambiguous. The V end was cut by 8 bases, the J end by 1 base, with 17 bases between. Looked up from germline, CDR1 is ENHRY and CDR2 is SYGVKD. The CDR3 runs to 15 residues.

This clonotype qualifies as medium-sized (0.01 to 0.1%). The CDR3 reads CASSPTAGSSYEQYF. Written as DNA, the CDR3 is TGTGCCAGCAGCCCAACGGCAGGCAGCTCCTACGAGCAGTACTTC. The rearrangement joins TRBV28 to TRBJ2-7; the D is unclear. The germline V gene has CDR1 MDHEN and CDR2 SYDVKM. V dropped 6 bases and J dropped 0 bases, with 15 bases sitting between them. There are 15 residues in the CDR3.

V and J are TRBV7-6 and TRBJ2-7; a weak D match, TRBD1 (5 bases). The V end was cut by 11 bases, the J end by 12 bases, with 23 bases between. The V gene's germline CDR1 is SGHVS and CDR2 FNYEAQ. There are 12 residues in the CDR3. The CDR3 loop reads CARQGASCARYF. CDR3 nucleotide sequence: TGTGCCCGCCAGGGCGCCTCCTGCGCGCGGTACTTC.

This clonotype showed up many times. DNA for the CDR3: TGCGCCAGCAGCTTGGTTTCGTCGTATTCTTGGAATAGCGGGGGCAACAGGGAGACCCAGTACTTC. It yields the protein CASSLVSSYSWNSGGNRETQYF. The genes are TRBV5-1 and TRBJ2-5, with 9 bases aligning to TRBD2. V lost 0 bases and J lost 5; bases outside the gene matches: 26. The CDR3 sequence is 22 residues long. The germline V gene encodes CDR1 SGHRS and CDR2 YFSETQ.

This clonotype was seen a single time. This chain connects TRBV7-9 to TRBJ2-7; weak D call: TRBD1 (5 bases). CDR1 SEHNR and CDR2 FQNEAQ come from the germline V gene (reference sequence). The CDR3 runs to 13 residues. Between the trimmed V and J ends, which lost 5 bases and 3 bases, there was a span of 11 bases. The CDR3 spells CASSPGLVYEQYF. DNA of the CDR3: TGTGCCAGCAGCCCAGGGTTGGTCTACGAGCAGTACTTC.

The chain joins TRBV28 to TRBJ2-3; no reliable D call. Germline V gene sequence: CDR1 MDHEN, CDR2 SYDVKM. Between the trimmed V and J ends, which lost 2 bases and 2 bases, there was a span of 11 bases. This CDR3 is 15 amino acids long. The CDR3 sequence is CASSLRGSITDTQYF. DNA for the CDR3: TGTGCCAGCAGTTTAAGAGGCAGCATCACAGATACGCAGTATTTT.

As regards this clonotype: A much larger clonotype is one base distant, so this may be a read error. The chain is built from TRBV7-9 and TRBJ1-1; D is undetermined. The germline V gene has CDR1 SEHNR and CDR2 FQNEAQ (reference sequence). The CDR3 sequence is 15 residues long. V lost 1 base, J lost 5 bases, and 14 bases lay in between. This CDR3 is CASSLGNSGRTEAFF. DNA for the CDR3: TGTGCCAGCAGCTTAGGAAATTCAGGACGTACTGAAGCTTTCTTT.

Ten or more counts support this clonotype. The chain links TRBV5-4 to TRBJ2-7; D not certain. Germline lookup yields CDR1 SGHNT and CDR2 YYREEE (reference sequence). V lost 4 bases to trimming and J lost 1 base, with 12 bases between them. This CDR3 contains 14 residues. The CDR3 loop is CASSVSPWSYEQYF. The CDR3 region has the DNA TGTGCCAGCAGCGTGTCCCCATGGTCCTACGAGCAGTACTTC.

This clonotype appeared many times. This chain joins TRBV11-2 and TRBJ1-4; D is perhaps TRBD1 (5 bases). Trimming cost V 5 bases and J 4 bases, with 29 bases left between them. The CDR3 covers 20 residues. The germline V gene has CDR1 SGHAT and CDR2 FQNNGV. CDR3 nucleotide sequence: TGTGCCAGCAGCCTCAGCCAGCTCCACAGGAGCCAATCCCTTAATGAAAAACTGTTTTTT. It encodes CASSLSQLHRSQSLNEKLFF.

This clonotype was detected only a few times. A clone one base away is much larger, so this may be a read error. This chain connects TRBV28 to TRBJ2-3; 10 positions match TRBD2. CDR1 is MDHEN and CDR2 is SYDVKM in the germline V gene. The CDR3 runs to 16 residues. The CDR3 DNA reads as TGTGCCAGCAGTTTATCTAGCGGGAGAATCCCAGATACGCGGTATTTT. This sequence encodes CASSLSSGRIPDTRYF.

The sample holds many counts of this clonotype. The chain couples TRBV7-8 to TRBJ2-5, with D perhaps given as TRBD1 or TRBD2 (5 bases each). Deletions cut 0 bases from V and 2 bases from J, with 10 bases between. Germline CDR1 and CDR2: SGHVS and FQNEAQ. The CDR3 is 15 amino acids. The CDR3 sequence: CASSLAGVPQETQYF. The CDR3 nucleotides read TGTGCCAGCAGCTTAGCGGGGGTCCCACAAGAGACCCAGTACTTC.

This clonotype has more than one count but fewer than ten. The gene calls are TRBV27 and TRBJ1-5, with D unclear. Germline loops: CDR1 MNHEY, CDR2 SMNVEV (reference sequence). V lost 2 bases and J lost 7, with 9 bases in between. The CDR3 length is 13 residues. The CDR3 spells CASSLTATQPQHF. CDR3 in DNA: TGTGCCAGCAGTTTAACCGCAACCCAGCCCCAGCATTTT.

In its sample, this clonotype was seen a few times. The V gene is TRBV5-4, the J gene TRBJ2-3; D call uncertain. The germline CDR1 and CDR2 sequences are SGHNT and YYREEE (reference sequence). The CDR3 runs to 13 residues. Trimming removed 6 bases from V and 2 bases from J, with 10 bases in between. The chain's CDR3 is CASTPWNTDTQYF. As DNA, the CDR3 is TGTGCCAGCACCCCCTGGAACACAGATACGCAGTATTTT.